This T cell receptor (beta chain) was documented in a study of blood T cells in healthy people across ages (dated by TCRdb to between 2015 and 2017). About the study as a whole: In model experiments, template switching captured about one uniquely barcoded TCR beta cDNA molecule for every two T cells. The study measured age-related changes in TCR beta repertoire diversity using deep sequencing normalized with unique cDNA molecular identifiers. Donors were grouped into four age groups: young (average about 15 years), middle-aged (roughly 38), aged (about 60) and long-lived (around 82). Two additional independent replicas of 1 million unique cDNA reads from the same blood draw were analyzed for two donors (one aged 18 to 30 and one aged 80 or older).

Overall study results and their limits: Estimates of total diversity based on one million sequenced T cells were considered lower bounds and underestimates. The long-lived group showed more naive CD4+ T cells, fewer expanded clones and increased TCR diversity than the aged group, suggesting age selection. Donor CMV infection status was unknown, potentially confounding age-related changes in expanded clonotypes. Observed TCR beta diversity per million T cells fell roughly linearly with age, and a significant reduction was already apparent by age about 43. Observed TCR beta diversity correlated strongly with the percentage of naive T cells measured by flow cytometry. Because profiling used bulk unsorted PBMCs, naive and antigen-experienced compartments could not be compared conclusively.

The donors were roughly 40 Caucasian individuals from Russia, aged 6 to 90 years, who were systemically healthy. Each donor gave approximately 9.3 milliliters of peripheral blood, collected into EDTA-treated Vacutainer tubes. PBMCs were isolated by Ficoll-Paque density-gradient centrifugation, with at least 6 million obtained per sample. Trizol reagent was used to extract total RNA from the PBMCs, yielding at least 6 micrograms per sample. For every donor, an aliquot of PBMCs went through flow cytometry to measure the percentages of naive CD45RAhigh/CD27high T cells. The method was 5' RACE. Sequencing was carried out with an Illumina HiSeq 2500. The second PCR ran for roughly 7 to 12 cycles and used a J-beta primer mix along with a sample-barcoded 5' primer. Each TCR beta cDNA molecule received a unique molecular identifier from a template-switch 5' adaptor carrying 12 random nucleotides. Each sample yielded at least 2.5 million CDR3-containing paired-end reads. First-strand cDNA was synthesized from all RNA with the Mint cDNA synthesis kit, primed by a TRBC-specific oligonucleotide. Following uracil-DNA glycosylase treatment, a first 18-cycle PCR with universal primers M1SS and BC2_uni_R was performed on all cDNA. The authors processed their data as follows. Each sample was normalized by randomly selecting 1 million high-quality reads, each carrying a distinct molecular identifier. Reads sharing molecular identifiers were discarded rather than binned into consensus sequences. MiTCR, set to a Q25 quality threshold and the strictest error-elimination algorithm, was used for CDR3 identification, clonotype clustering and error correction. A nonparametric unseen species model with Euler transformation was used to estimate a lower bound on total TCR beta diversity. TCRdb ran its own pipeline on the public reads, namely fastp trimming at Q25 and MiXCR clone calling, and kept in-frame beta chains. One record per CDR3 amino acid sequence lists the most common genes and DNA. What appears here as the V and J calls and clone size reflects TCRdb's work, not the paper's. For this sample there are 600,000 to 900,000 distinct CDR3 sequences; under 30% appear just once. Jointly, the top ten make up roughly 3.1% of the sample.

This clonotype was recorded once. The clone's antigen remains unknown. Base qualities were left out, and no much larger clone turns up one base away. The CDR3 numbers 15 residues from cysteine through phenylalanine. Only the CDR3 part of the read is kept: 45 bases, read in frame from the first base. V loses 3 bases at its end and J loses 2 bases; junction bases beyond the gene matches: 4. The sample was also reused in another study, on T cells of mothers and their children. As described in the second report: The donors were nine systemically healthy Caucasian individuals, made up of three mothers and their six children. cDNA synthesis consumed the entire amount of extracted RNA, loaded at about 1.5 ug RNA in each 15 ul reaction. Sample barcodes and 2-4 random nucleotides were added via the M1S primer in the second PCR. More than 8.5 million TCR beta CDR3 reads were obtained from each mother, and some 3 million reads were obtained from each child. Thymic selection similarly shapes TCR recombination output in related and unrelated pairs, with minor effect from inherited differences. Normalized repertoire overlap in related mother-child pairs was always slightly higher than in unrelated mother-child pairs, but the difference was never significant. No persistent microchimeric T cell clones were found, with a detection sensitivity of approximately 100 clones per million clonotypes. In the study, deep NGS was used to compare the TCR beta repertoires of mothers and children, and features distinguishing related mother-child pairs from unrelated individuals were sought. Mothers averaged approximately 40 +/- 4 years of age and children averaged 11 +/- 4 years. After adapters were ligated using NEBNext reagents, the libraries underwent 100+100 nt paired-end sequencing on an Illumina HiSeq 2000. To prevent cross-contamination, the mother and child libraries were prepared one month apart and sequenced in separate runs. For each donor, somewhere between roughly 500,000 and 2,100,000 distinct TCR beta clonotypes were identified. Naive TCR beta clonotypes were estimated from low-frequency clonotypes matched to each donor's FACS-determined naive share, without sorting.

The material sequenced was blood. The sequence joins TRBV12-3 or TRBV12-4 to TRBJ2-7, and TRBD2 matches 10 of the central bases. This TCR was recovered from a boy between 5 and 17 years old in good health. The bases are TGTGCCAGCAGTTTGTTTAGCGGGGGGCCCTACGAGCAGTACTTC. This translates into CASSLFSGGPYEQYF.